Reported below is one TCR beta chain. The sample originates from a study of circulating and synovial CD4+ cells in juvenile arthritis. Data came from immunoSEQ multiplex PCR; TCRdb stores just in-frame clones and leaves some out. The sample contains 25,000 to 35,000 clones, roughly 95% of which appear only once. Trimming shortened V by 3 bases and J by 2 bases, and 11 bases separated the two germline ends. Per germline, CDR1 MNHNS and CDR2 SASEGT. The CDR3 extends over 15 amino acids. The sequencing sample was made of CD4+ T cells from blood. The rearrangement links TRBV6-1 to TRBJ2-1, with D possibly TRBD1 on 5 matching bases. This receptor was taken from a human donor with juvenile idiopathic arthritis. As DNA, the CDR3 is TGTGCCAGCAGTGAGCGAGACAGACCCTACAATGAGCAGTTCTTC. This sequence encodes CASSERDRPYNEQFF.